A selection of T cell receptor beta chains follows, all from one sample in a study of T cells after yellow fever vaccination. A single record per CDR3 protein comes from TCRdb applying MiXCR to the 5' RACE reads. The data show 200,000 to 250,000 distinct CDR3 sequences, with about 7.1% seen just once and around 0.9% held by the top ten. Source: CD4+ T cells sorted from PBMCs, taken 15 days after the yellow fever booster vaccination. The receptors come from a young man who received the YFV17D yellow fever vaccine. The conserved cysteine and the conserved F or W are not part of the CDR3 here.

v_gene	j_gene	CDR3aa
TRBV5-1	TRBJ2-7	ASSKGQGSSYEQY
TRBV29-1	TRBJ2-5	SVESGLETQY
TRBV28	TRBJ2-1	ASSAKAGRGLFEQF
TRBV4-3	TRBJ2-7	ASSQEAALPGLAGGYEQY
TRBV7-2	TRBJ2-3	ASSSWGDTQY
TRBV7-2	TRBJ2-5	ASSLGARQETQY
TRBV6-2/TRBV6-3	TRBJ2-5	ASSDRTSGKQETQY
TRBV10-3	TRBJ2-7	AISESVSGPSYEQY
TRBV12-3/TRBV12-4	TRBJ1-1	ASSRNWWSGIGAEAF
TRBV29-1	TRBJ2-5	SVEGVRKETQY
TRBV5-1	TRBJ1-2	ASSLGGFGYGYT